The 30 T cell receptor beta chains in this list originate from one sample, sequenced in a study of response to subunit inactivated influenza vaccine. TCRdb re-derived calls from the RT-PCR reads in MiXCR, one entry per CDR3 protein. The data contain about 540,000 distinct CDR3 sequences, approximately 20% of them singletons. Separately, the same data were catalogued under a study of T cells expressing NK-cell markers. In that study: The cDNA for TCR beta came from 5'RACE template switching with UMIs.

Sequencing was performed on CD4+ T cells sorted from PBMCs, taken roughly 12 days after vaccination. The source of these receptors is a middle-aged man who received an inactivated influenza vaccine.

This sequence joins TRBV5-1 and TRBJ2-5; D possibly corresponds to TRBD1 (7 bases). The CDR3 sequence is 15 residues long. In germline, CDR1 is SGHRS, CDR2 YFSETQ. Between the trimmed V and J ends, which lost 0 bases and 5 bases, there was a span of 14 bases. CDR3 in amino acids: CASSLDRGGVETQYF. The CDR3, as DNA: TGCGCCAGCAGCTTGGACAGGGGCGGGGTTGAGACCCAGTACTTC.

V gene TRBV7-9 combines with J gene TRBJ2-1; TRBD2 aligns across 9 bases. CDR1 and CDR2 (germline): SEHNR, FQNEAQ (reference sequence). The length of the CDR3 is 14 residues. J lost 6 bases, V lost 5 bases, and 5 bases had no gene match. CDR3 residues: CASSPGLAFNEQFF. CDR3 DNA: TGTGCCAGCAGCCCCGGACTAGCGTTCAATGAGCAGTTCTTC.

The chain links TRBV7-9 to TRBJ2-5; 7 bases align to TRBD2. V lost 3 bases, J lost 10 bases, and 5 bases stayed unmatched. Germline V CDR1 and CDR2: SEHNR, FQNEAQ (reference sequence). The CDR3 consists of 12 residues. The CDR3 bases are TGTGCCAGCAGCTTCAGAACTAGCGACCAGTACTTC. Its translation is CASSFRTSDQYF.

The chain employs TRBV9 and TRBJ2-1; D is perhaps TRBD2 (6 bases). Germline lookup yields CDR1 SGDLS and CDR2 YYNGEE. V gave up 0 bases and J gave up 5 bases, with 15 bases separating them. This CDR3 is 16 amino acids long. The CDR3 nucleotides read TGTGCCAGCAGCGTAGACGGGAGCGTTTTCCACAATGAGCAGTTCTTC. Protein: CASSVDGSVFHNEQFF. The whole variable domain, filled in from reference TRBV9 and TRBJ2-1, reads DSGVTQTPKHLITATGQRVTLRCSPRSGDLSVYWYQQSLDQGLQFLIQYYNGEERAKGNILERFSAQQFPDLHSELNLSSLELGDSALYFCASSVDGSVFHNEQFFGPGTRLTVL.

The CDR3 loop reads CASNRGWASGSNEQFF. CDR3 DNA sequence: TGTGCCAGCAACCGTGGGTGGGCTAGCGGGAGCAATGAGCAGTTCTTC. This chain uses TRBV2 with TRBJ2-1; TRBD2 matches at 10 bases. Germline V CDR1 and CDR2: SNHLY, FYNNEI. The CDR3 has 16 amino acids. J lost 6 bases, V lost 7 bases, and 12 bases had no gene match.

V and J are TRBV21-1 and TRBJ1-5; TRBD1, the D gene given by the table, was not confirmed from the DNA. TRBV21-1 has pseudogene status. The CDR3 is 16 amino acids. This CDR3 is CASSPLPRQGDQPQHF. The CDR3 nucleotides are TGTGCCAGCAGCCCATTACCAAGACAGGGAGACCAGCCCCAGCATTTT.

The table lists this clonotype with a few counts. The rearrangement joins TRBV7-2 to TRBJ2-7; D unclear. The CDR3 runs to 14 residues. The V gene lost 6 bases and the J gene lost 3 bases, with 15 bases spanning the gap. Germline CDR1 and CDR2: SGHTA and FQGNSA. The CDR3 nucleotides read TGTGCCAGCAGTTTTCCCCCGGGCTACTACGAGCAGTACTTC. It translates to CASSFPPGYYEQYF.

This clonotype was counted between two and nine times. The rearrangement links TRBV20-1 to TRBJ2-7; TRBD2 aligns across 10 bases. Trimming cost V 2 bases and J 6 bases; bases outside gene matches: 10. The CDR3 totals 15 residues. The germline gives CDR1 DFQATT, CDR2 SNEGSKA (reference sequence). CDR3 loop: CSARNSGTSVSEQYF. The CDR3 nucleotides read TGCAGTGCTAGAAATTCCGGGACTAGCGTCTCCGAGCAGTACTTC.

The CDR3 loop is CASTRTRATNEKLFF. In nucleotides, the CDR3 is TGTGCCAGCACGCGGACACGTGCAACTAATGAAAAACTGTTTTTT. The chain combines TRBV6-1 with TRBJ1-4, with a tentative D call TRBD1 (5 bases). This CDR3 is built from 15 residues. V lost 7 bases and J 0 bases, leaving 12 bases between the germline ends. Germline V gene lookup returns CDR1 MNHNS and CDR2 SASEGT.

V gene TRBV6-1 combines with J gene TRBJ2-7; TRBD2 aligns across 11 bases. CDR1 is MNHNS and CDR2 is SASEGT in the germline V gene. There are 18 residues in the CDR3. The J segment lost 2 bases and the V segment lost 4 bases, leaving 13 bases of the junction unmatched. CDR3 protein: CASSGGVIAGGETYEQYF. CDR3 DNA: TGTGCCAGCAGTGGGGGGGTAATAGCGGGAGGGGAAACCTACGAGCAGTACTTC.

In the case of this clonotype: A much larger clone differs from this one at a single base, so this may be a read error. The chain combines TRBV29-1 with TRBJ1-1; D is undetermined. This CDR3 has 13 amino acids. CDR1 is SQVTM and CDR2 is ANQGSEA in the germline V gene. The V end lost 3 bases, the J end lost 0 bases, and 8 bases lay between the germline ends. CDR3 in DNA: TGCAGCGTTGAGAGGGCGGTGAACACTGAAGCTTTCTTT. It is translated as CSVERAVNTEAFF.

The CDR3 loop is CASSSNAGELFF. The CDR3 DNA sequence: TGTGCCAGCAGTTCCAATGCCGGGGAGCTGTTTTTT. J is TRBJ2-2 and V is TRBV27; D is unclear. The V end lost 4 bases, the J end lost 6 bases, and 6 bases lay between the germline ends. The germline V gene encodes CDR1 MNHEY and CDR2 SMNVEV (reference sequence). The CDR3 totals 12 residues.

Many counts were recorded for this clonotype. V gene TRBV5-5 combines with J gene TRBJ2-7; the match to TRBD1 covers 8 bases. CDR3 size: 14 residues. The germline gives CDR1 SGHKS, CDR2 YYEKEE (reference sequence). V lost 4 bases to trimming and J lost 5 bases; unmatched junction nucleotides: 8. CDR3 bases: TGTGCCAGCAGCACCAGTGGACAGGGAAACGAGCAGTACTTC. Amino acid sequence: CASSTSGQGNEQYF.

A few counts support this clonotype. The chain joins TRBV27 to TRBJ1-1; 7 bases align to TRBD1. This CDR3 contains 14 residues. The junction had 9 bases not matched to a gene; V was cut back by 5 bases and J by 6 bases. Germline V lookup: CDR1 MNHEY, CDR2 SMNVEV (reference sequence). In DNA form, the CDR3 reads TGTGCCAGCAGTAGTTACAGGGGAACATCTGAAGCTTTCTTT. Its protein is CASSSYRGTSEAFF.

In its sample, this clonotype was seen a few times. The genes are TRBV20-1 and TRBJ2-1; either TRBD1 or TRBD2 may supply D (5 bases each). The CDR3 runs to 15 residues. The germline V gene encodes CDR1 DFQATT and CDR2 SNEGSKA (reference sequence). The V gene lost 6 bases and the J gene lost 7 bases, with 22 bases spanning the gap. CDR3 bases: TGCAGTGCCAACCTGAGGGGCGGCGGCCAGAATGAGCAGTTCTTC. Its protein is CSANLRGGGQNEQFF.

This chain connects TRBV6-2 or TRBV6-3 to TRBJ2-2; D may be TRBD2 (6 bases). Trimming stripped 7 bases from V and 3 bases from J, with 15 bases between. CDR3 length: 15 amino acids. The germline CDR1 and CDR2 sequences are MNHEY and SVGEGT. The CDR3 bases are TGTGCCAGCACCACAAGCTGGGGGGACACCGGGGAGCTGTTTTTT. Amino acid sequence: CASTTSWGDTGELFF.

The V gene is TRBV28, the J gene TRBJ2-3; 9 bases line up with TRBD1. CDR1 is MDHEN, CDR2 SYDVKM, per germline. There are 15 residues in the CDR3. With V trimmed by 5 bases and J by 3 bases, 6 bases remained unmatched. CDR3 DNA: TGTGCCAGCAGTCGTGGACAGGGGCTAACAGATACGCAGTATTTT. Translation gives CASSRGQGLTDTQYF.

This clonotype was seen a few times. V usage is TRBV29-1 and J usage is TRBJ2-1; TRBD2 might be the D (6 bases). Germline V gene lookup returns CDR1 SQVTM and CDR2 ANQGSEA. The CDR3 is 15 amino acids. V lost 7 bases to trimming and J lost 3 bases, with 19 bases between them. Written as DNA, the CDR3 is TGCAGCGGGAATATGGGGGGTCCGCGCTACAATGAGCAGTTCTTC. As protein: CSGNMGGPRYNEQFF.

The chain joins TRBV5-1 to TRBJ1-1; TRBD1 aligns across 8 bases. Germline values: CDR1 SGHRS, CDR2 YFSETQ. The CDR3 totals 15 residues. Losses at the gene ends were 5 bases for V and 4 bases for J; bases not matched to a gene: 10. For the CDR3, the DNA is TGCGCCAGCAGTAGGATTCGCAGGGGGCTCACTGAAGCTTTCTTT. This translates into CASSRIRRGLTEAFF.

This clonotype appeared a few times. The CDR3 nucleotides are TGTGCCAGCAGCTTAGCGGACAGGGGAAAGACCCAGTACTTC. It is translated as CASSLADRGKTQYF. This chain connects TRBV7-6 to TRBJ2-5; 9 bases map to TRBD1. The V gene end was trimmed by 0 bases and the J gene end by 6 bases; junction bases not matched to a gene: 2. The CDR3 covers 14 residues. Germline V lookup: CDR1 SGHVS, CDR2 FNYEAQ.

The genes are TRBV28 and TRBJ1-2; D not resolved. This CDR3 has 14 amino acids. V was trimmed by 3 bases and J by 5 bases, leaving 13 bases between them. Germline-derived CDR1 and CDR2 are MDHEN and SYDVKM. In DNA, the CDR3 is TGTGCCAGCAGTTTCGCCGGCGCCACTTATGGCTACACCTTC. Translated: CASSFAGATYGYTF.

This clonotype was picked up a small number of times. The chain is built from TRBV15 and TRBJ2-7; D is unclear. The CDR3 has 13 residues. In germline, CDR1 is LNHNV, CDR2 YYDKDF (reference sequence). V was clipped by 5 bases and J by 6 bases, with 14 bases between them. The CDR3 region is CATSGTTFGEQYF. As DNA, the CDR3 is TGTGCCACCAGCGGTACAACTTTTGGCGAGCAGTACTTC.

This clonotype was counted once. The V call is TRBV4-2, the J call TRBJ1-4; D not certain. V gave up 0 bases and J gave up 6 bases, with 11 bases separating them. Germline V gives CDR1 LGHNA, CDR2 YNFKEQ. The CDR3 is 15 residues long. The CDR3 protein is CASSQDNARDEKLFF. DNA for the CDR3: TGTGCCAGCAGCCAAGATAACGCGAGGGATGAAAAACTGTTTTTT.

This sequence joins TRBV28 and TRBJ1-4, with no clear D. Trimming removed 2 bases from V and 2 bases from J, with 6 bases in between. CDR1 is MDHEN, CDR2 SYDVKM, per germline. The CDR3 runs to 14 residues. CDR3 region: CASSLIGTNEKLFF. The CDR3, as DNA: TGTGCCAGCAGTTTAATTGGGACTAATGAAAAACTGTTTTTT.

This clonotype showed up just a few times. The chain recombines TRBV6-2 or TRBV6-3 with TRBJ2-7; no firm D call. CDR1 and CDR2 from the germline V gene are MNHEY and SVGEGT. This CDR3 is 11 amino acids long. V lost 8 bases, J lost 5 bases, and 10 bases lay in between. CDR3 region: CASRNGHEQYF. The CDR3 DNA sequence: TGTGCCAGCCGAAACGGGCACGAGCAGTACTTC.

The chain joins TRBV3-1 to TRBJ2-4; no definite D call. Trimming cost V 6 bases and J 8 bases, with 8 bases left between them. In germline, CDR1 is LGHDT, CDR2 YNNKEL (reference sequence). The CDR3 is made up of 11 amino acids. CDR3 sequence reads: CASRGGDIQYF. CDR3 DNA sequence: TGTGCCAGCAGGGGTGGGGACATTCAGTACTTC.

Many counts were recorded for this clonotype. The chain uses TRBV20-1 and TRBJ1-3; no clear D. CDR3 length: 13 amino acids. Germline loops: CDR1 DFQATT, CDR2 SNEGSKA (reference sequence). The germline V and J ends were trimmed by 3 bases and 2 bases, with 8 bases remaining between them. The CDR3 sequence: CSASLSPGNTIYF. The CDR3 bases are TGCAGTGCTAGTTTATCCCCTGGAAACACCATATATTTT.

By sample fraction, this clonotype is medium-sized. The chain carries TRBV4-1 and TRBJ2-1; 7 bases fit TRBD2. V was pared by 1 base and J by 8 bases, with 20 bases of the junction left unmatched. CDR1 is MGHRA and CDR2 is YSYEKL in the germline V gene. The CDR3 consists of 19 residues. The CDR3 sequence is CASSQGLQLTGGLRDEQFF. The CDR3 DNA sequence: TGCGCCAGCAGCCAAGGCCTCCAGTTGACGGGGGGACTTCGGGATGAGCAGTTCTTC.

V usage is TRBV18 and J usage is TRBJ2-7; possibly TRBD1 for D (6 bases). This CDR3 contains 14 residues. CDR1 and CDR2 from the germline V gene are KGHSH and LQKENI. V lost 2 bases to trimming and J lost 7 bases, with 15 bases between them. CDR3 DNA: TGTGCCAGCTCACCATTAACTTTAGGGGGAGAGCAGTACTTC. It specifies CASSPLTLGGEQYF.

This chain joins TRBV20-1 and TRBJ1-1, with 7 bases that match TRBD1. This CDR3 has 15 residues. The V and J ends lost 2 bases and 8 bases, in that order; junction bases with no gene match: 14. Germline-derived CDR1 and CDR2 are DFQATT and SNEGSKA (reference sequence). The CDR3 loop is CSARSLGQTIEEAFF. DNA for the CDR3: TGCAGTGCTAGATCACTGGGACAGACCATTGAAGAAGCTTTCTTT.